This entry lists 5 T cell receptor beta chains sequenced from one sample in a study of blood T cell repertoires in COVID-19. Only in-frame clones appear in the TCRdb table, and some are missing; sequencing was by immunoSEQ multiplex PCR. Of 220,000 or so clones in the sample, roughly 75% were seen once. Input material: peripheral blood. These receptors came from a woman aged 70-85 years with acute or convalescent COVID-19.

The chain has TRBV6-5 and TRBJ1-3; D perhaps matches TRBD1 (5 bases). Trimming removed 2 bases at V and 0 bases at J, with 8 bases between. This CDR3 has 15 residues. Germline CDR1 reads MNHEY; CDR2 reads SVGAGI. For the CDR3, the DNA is TGTGCCAGCAGTTACCCGACAGTCTCTGGAAACACCATATATTTT. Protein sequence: CASSYPTVSGNTIYF.

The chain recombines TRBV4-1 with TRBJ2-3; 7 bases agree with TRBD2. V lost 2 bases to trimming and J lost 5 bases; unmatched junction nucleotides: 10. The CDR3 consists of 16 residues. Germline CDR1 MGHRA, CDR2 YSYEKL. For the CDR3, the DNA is TGCGCCAGCAGCCAACTATGGGCGGGAGAGGTAGATACGCAGTATTTT. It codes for CASSQLWAGEVDTQYF.

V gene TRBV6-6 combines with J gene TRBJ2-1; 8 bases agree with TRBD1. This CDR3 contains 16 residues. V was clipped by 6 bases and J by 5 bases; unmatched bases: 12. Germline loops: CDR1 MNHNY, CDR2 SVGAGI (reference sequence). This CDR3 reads CASSPVSQGANNEQFF. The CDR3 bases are TGTGCCAGCAGCCCCGTGAGTCAGGGGGCGAACAATGAGCAGTTCTTC.

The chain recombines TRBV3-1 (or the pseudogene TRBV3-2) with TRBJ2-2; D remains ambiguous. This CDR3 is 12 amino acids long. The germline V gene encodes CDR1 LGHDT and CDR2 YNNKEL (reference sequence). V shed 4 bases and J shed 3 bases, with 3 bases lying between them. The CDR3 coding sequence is TGTGCCAGCAGCCTCGACACCGGGGAGCTGTTTTTT. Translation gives CASSLDTGELFF.

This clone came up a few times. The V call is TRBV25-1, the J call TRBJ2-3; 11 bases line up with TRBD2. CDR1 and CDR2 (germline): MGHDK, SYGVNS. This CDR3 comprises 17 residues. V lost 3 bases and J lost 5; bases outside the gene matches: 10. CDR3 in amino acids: CASSELSSGRSGDTQYF. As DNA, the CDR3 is TGTGCCAGCAGTGAGTTGTCTAGCGGGAGGTCCGGAGATACGCAGTATTTT. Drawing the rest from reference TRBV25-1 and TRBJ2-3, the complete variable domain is EADIYQTPRYLVIGTGKKITLECSQTMGHDKMYWYQQDPGMELHLIHYSYGVNSTEKGDLSSESTVSRIRTEHFPLTLESARPSHTSQYLCASSELSSGRSGDTQYFGPGTRLTVL.